This entry concerns a single T cell receptor (beta chain). This entry belongs to a study of blood T cell repertoires in COVID-19. Overall study context: Donors in the United States, Italy and Spain gave samples during acute or convalescent COVID-19. T cells, B-cell-depleted T cells, or PBMCs provided the cDNA or gDNA that served as material.

The repertoire was sequenced with immunoSEQ multiplex PCR; TCRdb's copy has only in-frame clones and lacks some. The profile shows about 330,000 clones, approximately 85% of them singletons. CDR3 size: 16 residues. Germline loops: CDR1 MDHEN, CDR2 SYDVKM. V lost 6 bases to trimming and J lost 4 bases; unmatched junction nucleotides: 12. This chain uses TRBV28 with TRBJ2-1; 7 bases agree with TRBD2. The source material was peripheral blood. The TCR sequence derives from a woman in her forties or fifties with acute or convalescent COVID-19. CDR3 region: CASSYPGTTSYNEQFF. The DNA for the CDR3 is TGTGCCAGCAGCTACCCCGGGACTACCTCTTACAATGAGCAGTTCTTC.